Detailed here is one TCR beta chain. Authors' data handling: For nucleated cells, counts were estimated from reference gene primer amplification. This table comes from immunoSEQ multiplex PCR, and its TCRdb copy is limited to in-frame clones, with some not included. V, J and clone size are those of that table, while D and trimming were read from the DNA. The sample has some 70,000 clones, roughly 80% seen once. This specimen comes from a study of blood T cell repertoires in COVID-19. Overall study: COVID-19 samples collected from the United States, Italy and Spain covered acute and convalescent phases. T cells, B-cell-depleted T cells, or PBMCs provided the cDNA or gDNA that served as material.

Germline loops: CDR1 MDHEN, CDR2 SYDVKM. The CDR3 spans 15 residues. The V and J ends lost 6 bases and 4 bases, in that order; junction bases with no gene match: 7. Sequenced input: peripheral blood. The chain carries TRBV28 and TRBJ1-3, with 9 positions matching TRBD1. The TCR sequence derives from a woman aged 60-75 years with acute or convalescent COVID-19. CDR3 DNA: TGTGCCAGCAGAACAACAGGGGGCGCCGGAAACACCATATATTTT. Its translation is CASRTTGGAGNTIYF.